Shown below are 6 T cell receptor beta chains from a single sample sequenced in a study of lymphopenia after photon versus proton radiotherapy. TCRdb's copy holds only in-frame clones and misses some; the assay was immunoSEQ multiplex PCR. The sample consists of 150,000 to 200,000 clones, 88% of them appearing once. Sample: peripheral blood, taken from a patient treated with photon-based radiotherapy. The receptors were sampled from a man aged 45-65 years with gastric cancer.

The CDR3 sequence is CASSYRGRDTEAFF. For the CDR3, the DNA is TGTGCCAGCAGCTACAGGGGGCGGGACACTGAAGCTTTCTTT. This rearrangement joins TRBV7-2 to TRBJ1-1, with TRBD1 matching 9 bases. Looked up from germline, CDR1 is SGHTA and CDR2 is FQGNSA. V shed 4 bases, J shed 3 bases, and the junction held 3 bases outside the gene matches. This CDR3 is built from 14 residues.

The chain combines TRBV5-1 with TRBJ2-5, with 7 bases that match TRBD2. CDR1 is SGHRS, CDR2 YFSETQ, per germline. CDR3 length: 15 amino acids. The J segment lost 3 bases and the V segment lost 1 base, leaving 6 bases of the junction unmatched. The CDR3, as DNA: TGCGCCAGCAGCTTGTCAGCGGGAACGGAAGAGACCCAGTACTTC. Its protein product is CASSLSAGTEETQYF.

The chain uses TRBV4-1 and TRBJ2-3; 12 positions agree with TRBD2. The CDR3 covers 18 residues. Germline V gene sequence: CDR1 MGHRA, CDR2 YSYEKL. V was clipped by 1 base and J by 5 bases; unmatched bases: 10. The CDR3: CASSQGAQTSGSLDTQYF. The CDR3 bases are TGCGCCAGCAGCCAAGGGGCTCAGACTAGCGGGAGTTTAGATACGCAGTATTTT.

The chain couples TRBV2 to TRBJ1-1; D remains unclear. Trimming stripped 5 bases from V and 7 bases from J, with 8 bases between. This CDR3 has 11 residues. CDR1 is SNHLY, CDR2 FYNNEI, per germline. The CDR3 DNA follows: TGTGCCAGCAGTCGCAGGTTTGAAGCTTTCTTT. This translates into CASSRRFEAFF.

The gene calls are TRBV18 and TRBJ2-3; D ambiguous. The CDR3 length is 12 residues. The germline gives CDR1 KGHSH, CDR2 LQKENI. V was cut by 3 bases and J by 1 base, with 2 bases left in between. The CDR3 DNA follows: TGTGCCAGCTCACCCCGCACAGATACGCAGTATTTT. It encodes CASSPRTDTQYF.

The chain employs TRBV5-1 and TRBJ2-7; 13 nucleotides agree with TRBD2. The trim removed 0 bases at V and 7 bases at J, leaving 7 bases unmatched. Germline CDR1 SGHRS, CDR2 YFSETQ. The CDR3 length is 16 residues. The DNA of the CDR3 is TGCGCCAGCAGCTTGGCCAGTACTAGCGGGAGGGTAGAGCAGTACTTC. Residues: CASSLASTSGRVEQYF.